Below are 4 T cell receptor beta chains sequenced from a single sample in a study of cytomegalovirus exposure and HLA in healthy donors. Assay used: immunoSEQ multiplex PCR; TCRdb lists only in-frame clones, some missing. The table lists about 180,000 clones, about 83% of them singletons. Material for sequencing was PBMCs. The receptors were gathered from a woman aged 25 to 45 in good health and CMV-seronegative.

The chain couples TRBV5-1 to TRBJ2-7, with TRBD1 matching over 7 bases. Trimming took 3 bases from V and 2 from J; bases not matched to a gene: 8. The CDR3 spans 15 residues. Looked up from germline, CDR1 is SGHRS and CDR2 is YFSETQ. The CDR3 region is CASSSRQGEAYEQYF. CDR3 sequence (DNA): TGCGCCAGCAGCTCTAGACAGGGAGAGGCCTACGAGCAGTACTTC.

This rearrangement joins TRBV30 to TRBJ1-4, with D perhaps TRBD1 (5 bases). CDR3 length: 15 residues. V shed 2 bases and J shed 2 bases, with 12 bases lying between them. The germline V gene encodes CDR1 GTSNPN and CDR2 SVGIG (reference sequence). CDR3 amino acids: CAWSTGQATNEKLFF. The CDR3 bases are TGTGCCTGGAGTACTGGACAAGCCACTAATGAAAAACTGTTTTTT.

This clone is a singleton in its sample. The rearrangement joins TRBV9 to TRBJ1-1, with 7 bases aligning to TRBD1. V gave up 0 bases and J gave up 0 bases; unmatched junction bases: 8. Germline CDR1 and CDR2: SGDLS and YYNGEE. The CDR3 has 17 amino acids. CDR3 nucleotides: TGTGCCAGCAGCGTAGGAGGACAGGCACGGATGAACACTGAAGCTTTCTTT. The encoded protein is CASSVGGQARMNTEAFF.

The rearrangement uses TRBV30 and TRBJ1-1; 8 bases fit TRBD1. Germline V CDR1 and CDR2: GTSNPN, SVGIG (reference sequence). The junction had 4 bases not matched to a gene; V was cut back by 0 bases and J by 7 bases. CDR3 length: 13 residues. CDR3 loop: CAWSVQGVHEAFF. The CDR3 region has the DNA TGTGCCTGGAGTGTACAGGGGGTTCATGAAGCTTTCTTT.